The 2 T cell receptor beta chains reported below all come from one sample, sequenced in a study of shared clonotypes between healthy human individuals. Sequencing was performed with immunoSEQ multiplex PCR; in TCRdb, only in-frame clones are kept and a portion is missing. The table has some 2,400,000 clones, nearly 97% seen once. The material sequenced was naive CD4+ T cells sorted from blood. Subset described: CD45RA+ positively selected. These receptors came from a man in his late teens or twenties in good health.

This clone was detected once. The CDR3 sequence is CASSLRLSNTGELFF. The CDR3 DNA reads TGTGCCAGCAGCTTACGCCTGTCGAACACCGGGGAGCTGTTTTTT. The rearrangement uses TRBV7-9 and TRBJ2-2; D unclear. This CDR3 spans 15 amino acids. V was trimmed by 2 bases and J by 0 bases, leaving 7 bases between them. Germline CDR1 SEHNR, CDR2 FQNEAQ (reference sequence).

The gene calls are TRBV11-2 and TRBJ2-3; D call uncertain. Germline V CDR1 and CDR2: SGHAT, FQNNGV. The CDR3 spans 11 residues. V lost 2 bases and J lost 10, with 7 bases in between. CDR3 sequence (DNA): TGTGCCAGCAGCTTAAACGGAGCGCAGTATTTT. Encoded protein: CASSLNGAQYF.